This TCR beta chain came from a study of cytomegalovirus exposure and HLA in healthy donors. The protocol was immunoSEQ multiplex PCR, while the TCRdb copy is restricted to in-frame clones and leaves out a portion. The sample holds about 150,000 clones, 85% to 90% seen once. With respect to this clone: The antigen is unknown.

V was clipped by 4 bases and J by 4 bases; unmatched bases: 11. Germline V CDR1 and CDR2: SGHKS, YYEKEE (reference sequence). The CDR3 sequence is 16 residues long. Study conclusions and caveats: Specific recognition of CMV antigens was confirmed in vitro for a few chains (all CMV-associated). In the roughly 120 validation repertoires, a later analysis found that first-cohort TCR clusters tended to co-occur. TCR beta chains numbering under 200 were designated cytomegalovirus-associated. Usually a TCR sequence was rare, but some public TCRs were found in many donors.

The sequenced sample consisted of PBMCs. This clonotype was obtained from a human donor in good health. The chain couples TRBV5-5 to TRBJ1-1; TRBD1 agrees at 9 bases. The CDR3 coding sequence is TGTGCCAGCAGCCCTTCCCTACAGGGGGCGGGCACTGAAGCTTTCTTT. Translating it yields CASSPSLQGAGTEAFF. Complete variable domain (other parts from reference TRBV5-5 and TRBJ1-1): DAGVTQSPTHLIKTRGQQVTLRCSPISGHKSVSWYQQVLGQGPQFIFQYYEKEERGRGNFPDRFSARQFPNYSSELNVNALLLGDSALYLCASSPSLQGAGTEAFFGQGTRLTVV.